These T cell receptor beta chains were read from a single sample in a study of immune evolution from preneoplasia to lung adenocarcinoma. Using immunoSEQ multiplex PCR, the repertoire was profiled, and TCRdb retains in-frame clones only, with some absent. The top ten clones hold 10% to 15% of a sample with around 9,300 clones, roughly three quarters of them seen once. The sequenced sample consisted of FFPE lung adenocarcinoma in situ tissue. These receptors came from a person at least 80 years old with lung adenocarcinoma. Both conserved end residues are part of each CDR3. A D gene is named only where the DNA matches it firmly. Clone size is stated in some rows and not others, as once, few, many or a class when expanded.

D gene	V gene	clone size	J gene	CDR3 DNA	CDR3 protein
NA	TRBV7-9	once	TRBJ1-2	TGTGCCAGCAGCCACGGGGCTGATGGCTACACCTTC	CASSHGADGYTF
TRBD1	TRBV18	NA	TRBJ2-1	TGTGCCAGCTCACTCAACCGTCCGGGGACAGGGCTTTACAATGAGCAGTTCTTC	CASSLNRPGTGLYNEQFF
TRBD2	TRBV5-1	NA	TRBJ2-7	TGCGCCAGCAGCCCGGAGCGGGGGCCGATGTACGAGCAGTACTTC	CASSPERGPMYEQYF
NA	TRBV7-2	NA	TRBJ1-1	TGTGCCATCACGGCAGGGAACACTGAAGCTTTCTTT	CAITAGNTEAFF
TRBD2	TRBV6-6	NA	TRBJ2-1	TGTGCCAGCAGTTATAAGACTCCCGGGGAGGGTGAGCAGTTCTTC	CASSYKTPGEGEQFF
TRBD2	TRBV4-3	NA	TRBJ2-3	TGCGCCAGCAGCCAAGATCAGGTAGCGGGGAGCGAAGATACGCAGTATTTT	CASSQDQVAGSEDTQYF
TRBD1	TRBV30	NA	TRBJ2-7	TGTGCCTGGAGTGTACTCAGGGGCGACAGGGCCTACGAGCAGTACTTC	CAWSVLRGDRAYEQYF
TRBD1	TRBV5-4	NA	TRBJ1-2	TGTGCCAGCAGCTTGGGGACAGGGAGTGGCTACACCTTC	CASSLGTGSGYTF
NA	TRBV7-2	medium-sized	TRBJ1-1	TGTGCCAGCAGCAGCGGAACGAACACTGAAGCTTTCTTT	CASSSGTNTEAFF
NA	TRBV5-4	NA	TRBJ1-3	TGTGCCAGCAGCTTGTCAAGGGGCTCTGGAAACACCATATATTTT	CASSLSRGSGNTIYF
TRBD1	TRBV4-1	NA	TRBJ1-6	TGCGCCAGCAGCCTCTCTACAGGGGGCATGAATTCACCCCTCCACTTT	CASSLSTGGMNSPLHF
NA	TRBV7-9	NA	TRBJ1-1	TGTTCCAGCAGCTTAGGAGGTGGCGTGGGCGCTGAAGCTTTCTTT	CSSSLGGGVGAEAFF
TRBD1	TRBV6-6	NA	TRBJ2-5	TGTGCCAGCAGTGACAGGGGGCAAGAGACCCAGTACTTC	CASSDRGQETQYF
NA	TRBV19	NA	TRBJ2-5	TGTGCCACTGGACCCTGGGGAGAGACCCAGTACTTC	CATGPWGETQYF
NA	TRBV29-1	NA	TRBJ2-5	TGCAGCGTTGCGGGCAGGGCACAAGAGACCCAGTACTTC	CSVAGRAQETQYF
TRBD2	TRBV6-5	NA	TRBJ2-7	TGTGCCAGCAGTCCCACCGGGGGGTTCGAGCAGTACTTC	CASSPTGGFEQYF
TRBD1	TRBV4-3	NA	TRBJ1-2	TGCGCCAGCAGCCAAGATATTGGGGGTGGACAGGGGGAAATTGGCTACACCTTC	CASSQDIGGGQGEIGYTF
NA	TRBV11-2	NA	TRBJ2-7	TGTGCCAGCAGTCAGAGGGGCGGAAGGTACGAGCAGTACTTC	CASSQRGGRYEQYF
NA	TRBV18	NA	TRBJ2-5	TGTGCCAGCTCAACTTCGACGGGTTACCAAGAGACCCAGTACTTC	CASSTSTGYQETQYF
TRBD2	TRBV27	medium-sized	TRBJ2-1	TGTGCCAGCAGTACCGGACTAGCGGGGGGATTAGAGCAGTTCTTC	CASSTGLAGGLEQFF
NA	TRBV2	NA	TRBJ1-2	TGTGCCAGCAGTGTCTTGGCAGCTTTAACTAACTATGGCTACACCTTC	CASSVLAALTNYGYTF
NA	TRBV29-1	NA	TRBJ2-3	TGCAGCGTTAAGACGGTCGGAGCAGATACGCAGTATTTT	CSVKTVGADTQYF
NA	TRBV18	NA	TRBJ1-1	TGTGCCAGCTCACCCCCTAGAACCGGGGGAGACACTGAAGCTTTCTTT	CASSPPRTGGDTEAFF
TRBD2	TRBV10-3	NA	TRBJ2-1	TGTGCCATCGAGACTAGCGACAACAATGAGCAGTTCTTC	CAIETSDNNEQFF
NA	TRBV20-1	NA	TRBJ1-2	TGCAGTGCCGGACAGCCTTATGGCTACACCTTC	CSAGQPYGYTF
TRBD1	TRBV7-8	NA	TRBJ2-3	TGTGCCAGCAGCGAAACGACAGGGGATGTCGCAGATACGCAGTATTTT	CASSETTGDVADTQYF
NA	TRBV19	NA	TRBJ2-5	TGTGCCAGTAGTATAGAACTAGAAGAGACCCAGTACTTC	CASSIELEETQYF
TRBD1	TRBV12-5	few	TRBJ2-7	TGTGCTAGTGGTGCCGGGACAGGGCCTTACGAGCAGTACTTC	CASGAGTGPYEQYF
NA	TRBV5-4	few	TRBJ1-1	TGTGCCGGATTCGAATGGGGGCTCACTGAAGCTTTCTTT	CAGFEWGLTEAFF
NA	TRBV4-1	few	TRBJ2-2	TGCGCCAGCAGCCAAGGGACAGAATACACCGGGGAGCTGTTTTTT	CASSQGTEYTGELFF
TRBD1	TRBV4-1	NA	TRBJ1-6	TGCGCCAGCAGCCAAGAATACAGGGGAAGTTCACCCCTCCACTTT	CASSQEYRGSSPLHF
TRBD2	TRBV5-6	NA	TRBJ2-2	TGTGCCAGCAGCTTGGGAACGAGCGGGGTCGGCGGGGAGCTGTTTTTT	CASSLGTSGVGGELFF
NA	TRBV6-6	NA	TRBJ2-2	TGTGCCAGCAGTTCCAATCGGAACACCGGGGAGCTGTTTTTT	CASSSNRNTGELFF
NA	TRBV21-1	NA	TRBJ2-7	TGTGCCAGCAGCAAACCGGCAGGGGGTTCCTACGAGCAGTACTTC	CASSKPAGGSYEQYF
NA	TRBV4-3	NA	TRBJ1-2	TGCGCCAGCAGCCAATGGGGGGAGGATAGCGGCTACACCTTC	CASSQWGEDSGYTF
TRBD2	TRBV29-1	NA	TRBJ2-3	TGCAGCGTTGAAGGGCACGAGCGGGGGGGCCAGGGGGCAGATACGCAGTATTTT	CSVEGHERGGQGADTQYF
TRBD1	TRBV10-3	NA	TRBJ2-1	TGTGCCATCAGAAGGGGGCTAGGGTACAATGAGCAGTTCTTC	CAIRRGLGYNEQFF
NA	TRBV4-2	NA	TRBJ2-6	TGTGCCAGCAGCCAAGATGGAGGGGCTGGGGCCAACGTCCTGACTTTC	CASSQDGGAGANVLTF
NA	TRBV5-5	NA	TRBJ1-4	TGTGCCAGCAGCTACGCATCTGGCACAACTAATGAAAAACTGTTTTTT	CASSYASGTTNEKLFF
NA	TRBV28	NA	TRBJ1-2	TGTGCCAGCAGTTTCGGCCAGGGTTATGGCTACACCTTC	CASSFGQGYGYTF
NA	TRBV9	few	TRBJ2-2	TGTGCCAGCAGCGTAGGCAATACCGGGGAGCTGTTTTTT	CASSVGNTGELFF
NA	TRBV30	NA	TRBJ1-1	TGTGCCTGGAGCCCGACGCAGGGGCTGGACACTGAAGCTTTCTTT	CAWSPTQGLDTEAFF
NA	TRBV27	once	TRBJ1-6	TGTGCCAGCCAGGAGCTTAATTCACCCCTCCACTTT	CASQELNSPLHF
NA	TRBV10-3	NA	TRBJ2-2	TGTGCCATCAGTCCCAACCGGGTTGCGATAACCTGTCCGGGGGAGCTGTTTTTT	CAISPNRVAITCPGELFF
TRBD1	TRBV5-7	few	TRBJ2-3	TGTGCCAGCATCAGGGACAGAGTACGCACAGATACGCAGTATTTT	CASIRDRVRTDTQYF
TRBD2	TRBV2	NA	TRBJ2-1	TGTGCCAGCAGCTCAGGTAGCGGGGGGCCATTCCCGCAGTTCTTC	CASSSGSGGPFPQFF
TRBD2	TRBV7-2	few	TRBJ2-5	TGTGCCAGCAGCGTACCCGGACTAGCACTTCGAGAGACCCAGTACTTC	CASSVPGLALRETQYF
NA	TRBV18	NA	TRBJ2-6	TGTGCCAGCTCACCAGGACGGCACTCTGGGGCCAACGTCCTGACTTTC	CASSPGRHSGANVLTF
NA	TRBV19	NA	TRBJ1-5	TGTGCCAGCCAAATAGAATATAGCAATCAGCCCCAGCATTTT	CASQIEYSNQPQHF
NA	TRBV29-1	once	TRBJ2-1	TGCAGCGTTATCGGGGACTTCCTAAACAATGAGCAGTTCTTC	CSVIGDFLNNEQFF
TRBD2	TRBV5-8	NA	TRBJ2-1	TGTGCCAGCAGTCAGGGACTAGTCGTCAATGAGCAGTTCTTC	CASSQGLVVNEQFF
TRBD2	TRBV10-3	NA	TRBJ2-1	TGTGCCATCAGTGAGGGTTCAGGGACTAGAACGTTCAATGAGCAGTTCTTC	CAISEGSGTRTFNEQFF
NA	TRBV27	medium-sized	TRBJ1-2	TGTGCCAGCAGTTTTGCGGGGAATGGTGGCTACACCTTC	CASSFAGNGGYTF
NA	TRBV21-1	NA	TRBJ2-2	TGTGCCAGCATTCCCCCTACACGGGGACAGAACACCGGGGAGCTGTTTTTT	CASIPPTRGQNTGELFF
TRBD1	TRBV11-2	NA	TRBJ2-2	TGTGCCAGCAGCCCTGGGGACAGGGGGCAAACCGGGGAGCTGTTTTTT	CASSPGDRGQTGELFF
TRBD1	TRBV18	NA	TRBJ2-1	TGTGCCAGCTCACGCCCGGGACAGGGGACACGAAGTGAGCAGTTCTTC	CASSRPGQGTRSEQFF
TRBD1	TRBV11-3	NA	TRBJ1-2	TGTGCCAGCAGTAGGGACAGTAACTATGGCTACACCTTC	CASSRDSNYGYTF
NA	TRBV4-2	once	TRBJ2-4	TGTGCCAGCAGCCAAGAGGGGAACTATCAAAACATTCAGTACTTC	CASSQEGNYQNIQYF
TRBD1	TRBV6-5	NA	TRBJ1-2	TGTGCCAGCAGTACCTCCGGGACAGGGGTTGGCTACACCTTC	CASSTSGTGVGYTF
NA	TRBV6-5	NA	TRBJ2-2	TGTGCCAGCAGTTACAGGACCGGGGAGCTGTTTTTT	CASSYRTGELFF